Below, 10 T cell receptor beta chains from the same sample are listed, as sequenced in a study of cytomegalovirus exposure and HLA in healthy donors. It was with 60 Vbeta and 13 Jbeta primers that the PCR ran. TCRdb's table, derived via immunoSEQ multiplex PCR, lists solely in-frame clones and lacks some. This sample has some 150,000 clones, with approximately 85% found just once. Sequences were obtained from PBMCs. The receptors were sampled from a woman aged 50 to 60 in good health and CMV-seropositive.

This clone was detected a few times. The chain employs TRBV19 and TRBJ1-5; D is uncertain. This CDR3 is 14 amino acids long. The V and J ends lost 5 bases and 4 bases respectively, with 12 bases between them. CDR1 and CDR2 (germline): LNHDA, SQIVND (reference sequence). CDR3 in DNA: TGTGCCAGTAGTGAGGCAGAATTGAATCAGCCCCAGCATTTT. Its translation is CASSEAELNQPQHF.

The chain combines TRBV28 with TRBJ1-4, with D unclear. Germline loops: CDR1 MDHEN, CDR2 SYDVKM. Trimming cost V 3 bases and J 8 bases, with 7 bases left between them. The CDR3 runs 12 residues. CDR3 bases: TGTGCCAGCAGTTTTCACGGGGAAAAACTGTTTTTT. Translation gives CASSFHGEKLFF.

This clone was recorded once. The chain employs TRBV7-8 and TRBJ2-1; 13 bases align to TRBD2. CDR1 is SGHVS and CDR2 is FQNEAQ in the germline V gene. The CDR3 spans 17 residues. The trim removed 3 bases at V and 8 bases at J, leaving 10 bases unmatched. CDR3 in DNA: TGTGCCAGCAGCTTCCGGTCGACTAGCGGGAGGAACCATGAGCAGTTCTTC. The encoded protein is CASSFRSTSGRNHEQFF.

The chain combines TRBV10-3 with TRBJ2-1; TRBD1 is a possible D gene (6 bases). The germline V gene has CDR1 ENHRY and CDR2 SYGVKD. The CDR3 extends over 15 amino acids. V was cut by 4 bases and J by 0 bases, with 10 bases left in between. Here the CDR3 reads CAISGTTGSYNEQFF. The CDR3 DNA follows: TGTGCCATCAGTGGAACGACAGGCTCCTACAATGAGCAGTTCTTC.

This clone has a single count. The chain employs TRBV28 and TRBJ2-3; 8 bases agree with TRBD1. Germline V gene sequence: CDR1 MDHEN, CDR2 SYDVKM. This CDR3 has 15 amino acids. After removal of 5 bases from V and 2 bases from J, the junction contained 6 bases not matched to a gene. DNA of the CDR3: TGTGCCAGCAGTGCCGGACAGGGACACACAGATACGCAGTATTTT. Translated: CASSAGQGHTDTQYF. The full variable domain, in which reference TRBV28 and TRBJ2-3 provide the parts outside the CDR3, is DVKVTQSSRYLVKRTGEKVFLECVQDMDHENMFWYRQDPGLGLRLIYFSYDVKMKEKGDIPEGYSVSREKKERFSLILESASTNQTSMYLCASSAGQGHTDTQYFGPGTRLTVL.

The chain employs TRBV6-4 and TRBJ1-1, with D possibly being TRBD1 (5 bases). Germline lookup yields CDR1 MRHNA and CDR2 SNTAGT. The CDR3 has 13 amino acids. V was trimmed by 5 bases and J by 5 bases, leaving 12 bases between them. The CDR3 region has the DNA TGTGCCAGCAGTTATCCGGAGGGGACTGAAGCTTTCTTT. It translates to CASSYPEGTEAFF.

V and J are TRBV5-5 and TRBJ2-3; 14 positions agree with TRBD2. The ends lost 4 bases at V and 4 bases at J; junction bases unmatched: 8. The length of the CDR3 is 17 residues. Per germline, CDR1 SGHKS and CDR2 YYEKEE (reference sequence). CDR3 coding DNA: TGTGCCAGCAGCACGAGACTAGCGGGAGGGATGTCAGATACGCAGTATTTT. It yields the protein CASSTRLAGGMSDTQYF.

The chain combines TRBV5-1 with TRBJ1-1, with a tentative D call TRBD1 (6 bases). Germline loops: CDR1 SGHRS, CDR2 YFSETQ. The CDR3 contains 16 residues. V lost 1 base and J lost 1, with 14 bases in between. The CDR3 here is CASSLSRGSTNTEAFF. CDR3 coding DNA: TGCGCCAGCAGCTTGTCCAGGGGTTCTACGAACACTGAAGCTTTCTTT.

The chain carries TRBV5-3 and TRBJ1-2, with D perhaps TRBD1 (6 bases). TRBV5-3 is identified as an open reading frame with a role that is uncertain. Between the trimmed V and J ends, which lost 0 bases and 5 bases, there was a span of 17 bases. The CDR3 covers 16 residues. The CDR3 DNA is TGTGCCAGAAGCTTGGTCGGGGCAGGGGCGGCTTATGGCTACACCTTC. This encodes CARSLVGAGAAYGYTF.

The chain has TRBV5-6 and TRBJ1-1; possibly TRBD1 for D (6 bases). Deletions cut 0 bases from V and 5 bases from J, with 17 bases between. The germline V gene encodes CDR1 SGHDT and CDR2 YYEEEE. CDR3 size: 16 residues. CDR3 DNA sequence: TGTGCCAGCAGCTTGGAGGAGGGGGGGCCGAGGACTGAAGCTTTCTTT. Its translation is CASSLEEGGPRTEAFF.